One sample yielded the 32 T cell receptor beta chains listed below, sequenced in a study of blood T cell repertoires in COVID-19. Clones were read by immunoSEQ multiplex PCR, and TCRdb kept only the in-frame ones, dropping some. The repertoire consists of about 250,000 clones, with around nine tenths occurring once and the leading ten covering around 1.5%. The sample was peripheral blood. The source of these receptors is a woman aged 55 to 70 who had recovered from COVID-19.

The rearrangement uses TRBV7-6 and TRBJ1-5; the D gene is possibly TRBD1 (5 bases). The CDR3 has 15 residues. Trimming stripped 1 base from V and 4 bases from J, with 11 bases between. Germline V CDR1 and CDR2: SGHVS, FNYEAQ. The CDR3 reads CASSLGSDRNQPQHF. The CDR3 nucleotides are TGTGCCAGCAGCTTAGGATCAGACAGAAATCAGCCCCAGCATTTT.

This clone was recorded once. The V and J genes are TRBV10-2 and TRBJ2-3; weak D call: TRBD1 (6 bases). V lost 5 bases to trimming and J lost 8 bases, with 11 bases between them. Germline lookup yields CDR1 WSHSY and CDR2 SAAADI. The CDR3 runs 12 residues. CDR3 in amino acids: CASSNRVGTQYF. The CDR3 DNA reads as TGCGCCAGCAGTAACAGGGTTGGTACGCAGTATTTT.

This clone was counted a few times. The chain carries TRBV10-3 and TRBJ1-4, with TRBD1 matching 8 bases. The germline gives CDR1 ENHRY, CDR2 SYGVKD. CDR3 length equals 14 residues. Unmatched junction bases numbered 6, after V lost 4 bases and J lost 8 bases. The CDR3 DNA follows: TGTGCCATCAGTGCCGGGCAGGGGGCCGAAAAACTGTTTTTT. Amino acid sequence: CAISAGQGAEKLFF.

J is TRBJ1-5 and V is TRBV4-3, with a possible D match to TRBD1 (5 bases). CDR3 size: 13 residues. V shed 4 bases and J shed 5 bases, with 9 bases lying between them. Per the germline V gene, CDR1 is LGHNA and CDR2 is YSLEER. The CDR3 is CASSLQGDQPQHF. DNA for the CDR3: TGCGCCAGCAGCCTTCAGGGTGATCAGCCCCAGCATTTT.

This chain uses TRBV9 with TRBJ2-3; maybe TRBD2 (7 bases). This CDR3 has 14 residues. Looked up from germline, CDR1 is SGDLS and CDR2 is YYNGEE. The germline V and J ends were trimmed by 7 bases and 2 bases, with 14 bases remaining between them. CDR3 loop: CASAKGGDTDTQYF. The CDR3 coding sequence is TGTGCCAGCGCGAAGGGGGGGGACACAGATACGCAGTATTTT.

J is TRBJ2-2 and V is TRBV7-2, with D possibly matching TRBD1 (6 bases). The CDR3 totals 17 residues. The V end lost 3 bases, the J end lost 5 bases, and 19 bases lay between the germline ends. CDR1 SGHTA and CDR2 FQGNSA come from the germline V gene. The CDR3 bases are TGTGCCAGCAGCTTCCGGACAGCCCGAATACGGACCGGGGAGCTGTTTTTT. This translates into CASSFRTARIRTGELFF.

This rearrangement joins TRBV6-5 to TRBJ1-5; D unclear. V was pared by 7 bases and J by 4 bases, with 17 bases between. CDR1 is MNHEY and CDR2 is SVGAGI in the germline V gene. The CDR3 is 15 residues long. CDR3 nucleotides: TGTGCCAGCACCGACCGGGTCCTGAGGAATCAGCCCCAGCATTTT. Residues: CASTDRVLRNQPQHF.

The CDR3 region is CASSGGVVSGNTIYF. The DNA for the CDR3 is TGTGCCAGCAGCGGGGGGGTCGTCTCTGGAAACACCATATATTTT. This sequence joins TRBV28 and TRBJ1-3, with D perhaps TRBD1 (5 bases). Per the germline V gene, CDR1 is MDHEN and CDR2 is SYDVKM. V gave up 6 bases and J gave up 0 bases, with 12 bases separating them. This CDR3 has 15 amino acids.

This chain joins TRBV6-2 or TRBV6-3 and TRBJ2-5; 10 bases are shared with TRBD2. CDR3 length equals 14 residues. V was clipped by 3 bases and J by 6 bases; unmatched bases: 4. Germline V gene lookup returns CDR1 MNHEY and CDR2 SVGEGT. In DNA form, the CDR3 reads TGTGCCAGCAGTTATCAGCGGGGGGGGAAGACCCAGTACTTC. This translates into CASSYQRGGKTQYF.

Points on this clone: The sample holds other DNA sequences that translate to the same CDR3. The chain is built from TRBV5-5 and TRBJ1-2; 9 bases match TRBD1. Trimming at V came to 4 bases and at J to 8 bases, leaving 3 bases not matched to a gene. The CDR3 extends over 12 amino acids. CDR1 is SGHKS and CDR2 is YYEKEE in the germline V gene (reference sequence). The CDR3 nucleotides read TGTGCCAGCAGCCCGACAGGGGGAGGCTACACCTTC. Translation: CASSPTGGGYTF. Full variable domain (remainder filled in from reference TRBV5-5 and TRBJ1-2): DAGVTQSPTHLIKTRGQQVTLRCSPISGHKSVSWYQQVLGQGPQFIFQYYEKEERGRGNFPDRFSARQFPNYSSELNVNALLLGDSALYLCASSPTGGGYTFGSGTRLTVV.

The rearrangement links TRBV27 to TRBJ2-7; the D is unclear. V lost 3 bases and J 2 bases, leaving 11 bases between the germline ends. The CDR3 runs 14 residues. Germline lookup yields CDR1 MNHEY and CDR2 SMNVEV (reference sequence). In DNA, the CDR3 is TGTGCCAGCAGTTTTAAGACTCGAGCCTACGAGCAGTACTTC. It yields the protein CASSFKTRAYEQYF.

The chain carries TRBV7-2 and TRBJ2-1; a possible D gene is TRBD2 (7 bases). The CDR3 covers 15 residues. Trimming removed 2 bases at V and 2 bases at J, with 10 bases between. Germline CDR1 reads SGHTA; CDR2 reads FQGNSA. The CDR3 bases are TGTGCCAGCAGCTTAACGGGGGGCCCCTACAATGAGCAGTTCTTC. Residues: CASSLTGGPYNEQFF.

The CDR3 reads CASSAEDSYSNQPQHF. In nucleotides, the CDR3 is TGTGCCAGCAGTGCGGAGGACAGTTATAGCAATCAGCCCCAGCATTTT. The genes are TRBV2 and TRBJ1-5, with D perhaps matching TRBD1 (6 bases). V was shortened by 4 bases and J by 0 bases, with 13 bases between the two germline ends. The CDR3 sequence is 16 residues long. Germline V gives CDR1 SNHLY, CDR2 FYNNEI.

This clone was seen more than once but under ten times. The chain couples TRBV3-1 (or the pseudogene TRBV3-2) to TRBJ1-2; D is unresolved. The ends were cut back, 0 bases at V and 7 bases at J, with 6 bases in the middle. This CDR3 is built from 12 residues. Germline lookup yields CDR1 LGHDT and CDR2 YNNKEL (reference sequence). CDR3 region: CASSQERSGYTF. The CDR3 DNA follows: TGTGCCAGCAGCCAAGAGAGGAGTGGCTACACCTTC.

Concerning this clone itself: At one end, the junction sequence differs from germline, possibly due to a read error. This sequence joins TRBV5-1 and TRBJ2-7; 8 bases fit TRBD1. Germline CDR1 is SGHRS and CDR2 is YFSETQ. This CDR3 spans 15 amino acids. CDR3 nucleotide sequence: TGCGCCAGCAGCCTTGGGACAGGTGCCTCCCACGAGCAGTACTTC. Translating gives CASSLGTGASHEQYF.

CDR3 in amino acids: CAISDARSDEAFF. The DNA of the CDR3 is TGTGCCATCAGTGATGCCAGGTCGGATGAAGCTTTCTTT. The rearrangement links TRBV10-3 to TRBJ1-1; D not certain. Germline CDR1 and CDR2: ENHRY and SYGVKD. The CDR3 contains 13 residues. Trimming left V 3 bases short and J 7 bases short, with 12 bases between.

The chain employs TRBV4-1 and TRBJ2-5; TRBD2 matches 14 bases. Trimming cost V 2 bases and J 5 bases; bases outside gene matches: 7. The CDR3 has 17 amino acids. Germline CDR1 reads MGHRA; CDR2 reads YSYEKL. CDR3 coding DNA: TGCGCCAGCAGCCAACCGACTAGCGGGGGGGCCAGGGAGACCCAGTACTTC. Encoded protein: CASSQPTSGGARETQYF.

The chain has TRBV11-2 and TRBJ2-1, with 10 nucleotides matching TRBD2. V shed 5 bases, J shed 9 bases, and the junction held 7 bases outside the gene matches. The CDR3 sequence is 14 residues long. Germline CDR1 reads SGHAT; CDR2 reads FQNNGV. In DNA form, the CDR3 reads TGTGCCAGCAGCCCCGGGACTAGCGTTGGTGAGCAGTTCTTC. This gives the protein CASSPGTSVGEQFF.

The CDR3, as DNA: TGTGCCAGCAGCTTGTTTGGGCAGAACAATCAGCCCCAGCATTTT. Translation gives CASSLFGQNNQPQHF. The gene calls are TRBV5-5 and TRBJ1-5; D not certain. Germline loops: CDR1 SGHKS, CDR2 YYEKEE (reference sequence). This CDR3 has 15 residues. V lost 1 base, J lost 3 bases, and 11 bases lay in between. Drawing the rest from reference TRBV5-5 and TRBJ1-5, the complete variable domain is DAGVTQSPTHLIKTRGQQVTLRCSPISGHKSVSWYQQVLGQGPQFIFQYYEKEERGRGNFPDRFSARQFPNYSSELNVNALLLGDSALYLCASSLFGQNNQPQHFGDGTRLSIL.

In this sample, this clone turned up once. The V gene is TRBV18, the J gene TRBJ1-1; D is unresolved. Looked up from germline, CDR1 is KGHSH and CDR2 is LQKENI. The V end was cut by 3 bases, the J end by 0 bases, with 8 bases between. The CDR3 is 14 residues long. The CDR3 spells CASSPQVMNTEAFF. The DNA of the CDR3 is TGTGCCAGCTCACCCCAGGTAATGAACACTGAAGCTTTCTTT.

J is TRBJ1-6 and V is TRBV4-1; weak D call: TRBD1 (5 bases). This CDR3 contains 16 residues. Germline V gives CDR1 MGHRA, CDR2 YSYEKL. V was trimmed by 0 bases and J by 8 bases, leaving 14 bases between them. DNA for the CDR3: TGCGCCAGCAGCCAAGATGTCACCCTAGGGGATTCACCCCTCCACTTT. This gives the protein CASSQDVTLGDSPLHF.

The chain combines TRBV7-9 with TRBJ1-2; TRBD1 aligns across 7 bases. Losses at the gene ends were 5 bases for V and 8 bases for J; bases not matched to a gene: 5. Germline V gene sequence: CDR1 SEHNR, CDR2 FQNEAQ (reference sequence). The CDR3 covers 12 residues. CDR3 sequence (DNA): TGTGCCAGCAGCCAACAGGGGTTCGGCTACACCTTC. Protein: CASSQQGFGYTF.

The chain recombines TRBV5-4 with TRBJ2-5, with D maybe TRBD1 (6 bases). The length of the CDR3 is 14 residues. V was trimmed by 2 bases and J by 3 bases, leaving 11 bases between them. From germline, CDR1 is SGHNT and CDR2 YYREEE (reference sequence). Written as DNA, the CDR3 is TGTGCCAGCAGCTTATCTTACAGGGAAGAGACCCAGTACTTC. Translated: CASSLSYREETQYF. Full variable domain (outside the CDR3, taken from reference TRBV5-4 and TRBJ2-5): ETGVTQSPTHLIKTRGQQVTLRCSSQSGHNTVSWYQQALGQGPQFIFQYYREEENGRGNFPPRFSGLQFPNYSSELNVNALELDDSALYLCASSLSYREETQYFGPGTRLLVL.

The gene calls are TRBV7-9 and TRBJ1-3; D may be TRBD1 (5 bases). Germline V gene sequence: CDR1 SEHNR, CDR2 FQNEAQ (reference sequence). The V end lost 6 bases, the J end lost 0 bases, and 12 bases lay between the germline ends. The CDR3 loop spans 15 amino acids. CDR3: CASRDAGGSGNTIYF. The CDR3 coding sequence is TGTGCCAGCAGAGACGCGGGGGGCTCTGGAAACACCATATATTTT.

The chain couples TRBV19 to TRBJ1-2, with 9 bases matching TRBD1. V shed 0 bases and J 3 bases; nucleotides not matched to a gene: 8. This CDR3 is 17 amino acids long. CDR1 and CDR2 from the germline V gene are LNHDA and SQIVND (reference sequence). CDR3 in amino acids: CASSIDHRTGADYGYTF. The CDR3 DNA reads TGTGCCAGTAGTATAGATCACCGGACAGGGGCCGACTATGGCTACACCTTC.

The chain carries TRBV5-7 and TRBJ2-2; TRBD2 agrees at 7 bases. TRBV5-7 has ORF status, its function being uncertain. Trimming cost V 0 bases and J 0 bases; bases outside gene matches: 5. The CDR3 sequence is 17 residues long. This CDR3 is CASSLAPAGANTGELFF. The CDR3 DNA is TGTGCCAGCAGCTTGGCGCCGGCGGGGGCGAACACCGGGGAGCTGTTTTTT.

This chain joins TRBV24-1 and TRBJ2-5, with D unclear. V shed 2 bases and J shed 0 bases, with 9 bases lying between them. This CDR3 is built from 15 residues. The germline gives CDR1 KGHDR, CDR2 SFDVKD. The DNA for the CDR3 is TGTGCCACCAGTGATTCTACCCGGGACCAAGAGACCCAGTACTTC. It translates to CATSDSTRDQETQYF.

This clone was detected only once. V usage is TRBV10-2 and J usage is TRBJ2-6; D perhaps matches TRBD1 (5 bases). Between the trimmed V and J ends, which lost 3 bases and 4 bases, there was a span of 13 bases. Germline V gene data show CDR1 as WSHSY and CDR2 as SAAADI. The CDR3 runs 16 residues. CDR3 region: CASSEEQGLGANVLTF. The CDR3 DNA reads TGCGCCAGCAGTGAAGAGCAGGGTTTAGGGGCCAACGTCCTGACTTTC.

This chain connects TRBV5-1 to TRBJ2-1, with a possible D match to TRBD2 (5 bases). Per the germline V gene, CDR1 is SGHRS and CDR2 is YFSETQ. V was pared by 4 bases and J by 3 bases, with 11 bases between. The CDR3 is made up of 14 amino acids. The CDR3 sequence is CASSQEGFYNEQFF. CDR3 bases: TGCGCCAGCAGCCAAGAGGGTTTCTACAATGAGCAGTTCTTC.

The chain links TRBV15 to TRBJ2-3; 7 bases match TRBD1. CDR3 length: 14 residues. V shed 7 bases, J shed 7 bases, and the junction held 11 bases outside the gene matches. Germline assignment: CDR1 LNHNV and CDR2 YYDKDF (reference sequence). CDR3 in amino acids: CATMEDRRFHTQYF. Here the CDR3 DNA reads TGTGCCACCATGGAGGACAGGAGGTTCCATACGCAGTATTTT. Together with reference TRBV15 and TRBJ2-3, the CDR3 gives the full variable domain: DAMVIQNPRYQVTQFGKPVTLSCSQTLNHNVMYWYQQKSSQAPKLLFHYYDKDFNNEADTPDNFQSRRPNTSFCFLDIRSPGLGDTAMYLCATMEDRRFHTQYFGPGTRLTVL.

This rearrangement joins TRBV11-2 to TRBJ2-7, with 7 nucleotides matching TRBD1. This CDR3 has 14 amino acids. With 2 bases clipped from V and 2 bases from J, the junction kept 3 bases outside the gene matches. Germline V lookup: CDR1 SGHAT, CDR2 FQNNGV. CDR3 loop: CASSLRGQAYEQYF. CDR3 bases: TGTGCCAGCAGCTTAAGAGGACAGGCCTACGAGCAGTACTTC. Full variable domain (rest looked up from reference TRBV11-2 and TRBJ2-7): EAGVAQSPRYKIIEKRQSVAFWCNPISGHATLYWYQQILGQGPKLLIQFQNNGVVDDSQLPKDRFSAERLKGVDSTLKIQPAKLEDSAVYLCASSLRGQAYEQYFGPGTRLTVT.

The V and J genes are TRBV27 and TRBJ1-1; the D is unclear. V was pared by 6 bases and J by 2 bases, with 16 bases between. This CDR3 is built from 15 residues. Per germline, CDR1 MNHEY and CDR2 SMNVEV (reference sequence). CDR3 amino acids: CASRMFRGGNTEAFF. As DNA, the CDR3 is TGTGCCAGCAGGATGTTCCGGGGAGGAAACACTGAAGCTTTCTTT.